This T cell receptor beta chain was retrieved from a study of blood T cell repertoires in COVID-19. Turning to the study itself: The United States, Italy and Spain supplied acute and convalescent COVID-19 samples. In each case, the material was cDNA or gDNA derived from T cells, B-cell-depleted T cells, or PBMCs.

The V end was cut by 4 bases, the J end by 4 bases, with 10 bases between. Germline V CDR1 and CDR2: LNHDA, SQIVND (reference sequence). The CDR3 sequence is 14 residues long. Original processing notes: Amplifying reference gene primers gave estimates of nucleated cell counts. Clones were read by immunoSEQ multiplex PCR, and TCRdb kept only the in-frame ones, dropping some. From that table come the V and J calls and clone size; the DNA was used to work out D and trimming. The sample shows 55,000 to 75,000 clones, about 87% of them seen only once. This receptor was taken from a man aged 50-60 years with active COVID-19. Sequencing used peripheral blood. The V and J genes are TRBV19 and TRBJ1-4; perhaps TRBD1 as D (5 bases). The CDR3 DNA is TGTGCCAGTAGTACGGGACTCAGTAATGAAAAACTGTTTTTT. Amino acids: CASSTGLSNEKLFF.